Listed here are 15 T cell receptor beta chains from one sample, sequenced in a study of T-cell memory formation after mild COVID-19. MiXCR, applied by TCRdb to the 5' RACE reads, yields one record per CDR3 protein. In the table there are approximately 500,000 distinct CDR3 sequences, around 27% of which are singletons. The sequencing sample was made of PBMCs or a T cell subset sorted from them (not recorded which). Receptor source: an adult woman who had mild COVID-19 (a few samples of this study predate the infection). Cell type and time point are not known.

J is TRBJ2-7 and V is TRBV3-1; perhaps D is TRBD1 or TRBD2 (5 bases each). The CDR3 covers 15 residues. Germline assignment: CDR1 LGHDT and CDR2 YNNKEL (reference sequence). Trimming cost V 4 bases and J 0 bases, with 13 bases left between them. As DNA, the CDR3 is TGTGCCAGCAGCCGACGGGACGGGGTCTCCTACGAGCAGTACTTC. Translation gives CASSRRDGVSYEQYF.

The chain uses TRBV12-3 or TRBV12-4 and TRBJ2-5; D is perhaps TRBD2 (6 bases). Trimming left V 3 bases short and J 0 bases short, with 11 bases between. There are 15 residues in the CDR3. The CDR3, as DNA: TGTGCCAGCAGTTTGGGCGGGGTATACCAAGAGACCCAGTACTTC. This codes for CASSLGGVYQETQYF.

The sample holds a few counts of this clonotype. V usage is TRBV12-3 or TRBV12-4 and J usage is TRBJ1-2; tentatively, D is TRBD1 (6 bases). The CDR3 has 13 residues. The V gene lost 7 bases and the J gene lost 8 bases, with 17 bases spanning the gap. Here the CDR3 reads CASTLGGAEGYTF. The CDR3 region has the DNA TGTGCCAGCACCCTAGGGGGGGCGGAAGGCTACACCTTC.

This clonotype was detected only a few times. The J gene is TRBJ2-1, the V gene TRBV9, with D possibly matching TRBD2 (6 bases). Germline CDR1 and CDR2: SGDLS and YYNGEE. CDR3 length: 13 amino acids. V lost 4 bases and J 8 bases, leaving 13 bases between the germline ends. CDR3 sequence reads: CASSSQRVDEQFF. CDR3 DNA sequence: TGTGCCAGCAGCTCCCAGCGGGTGGATGAGCAGTTCTTC.

This chain joins TRBV7-9 and TRBJ2-7, with TRBD2 as a possible D gene (5 bases). The germline V gene has CDR1 SEHNR and CDR2 FQNEAQ (reference sequence). The V end lost 7 bases, the J end lost 2 bases, and 9 bases lay between the germline ends. The CDR3 length is 12 residues. The CDR3 DNA reads as TGTGCCAGCACCGTACTAGCCTACGAGCAGTACTTC. Its protein is CASTVLAYEQYF.

The chain joins TRBV7-9 to TRBJ1-1, with D unresolved. Germline-derived CDR1 and CDR2 are SEHNR and FQNEAQ (reference sequence). CDR3 size: 11 residues. Trimming cost V 4 bases and J 7 bases, with 7 bases left between them. The CDR3 DNA reads as TGTGCCAGCAGCTCACTTGGTGAAGCTTTCTTT. As protein: CASSSLGEAFF.

The J gene is TRBJ2-7, the V gene TRBV11-2; D is possibly TRBD1 or TRBD2 (5 bases each). Germline V gives CDR1 SGHAT, CDR2 FQNNGV. The CDR3 contains 12 residues. With 1 base removed from V and 9 bases from J, the gap between germline ends came to 10 bases. The CDR3 sequence is CASSLVREMQYF. CDR3 coding DNA: TGTGCCAGCAGCTTAGTCAGGGAGATGCAGTACTTC.

V and J are TRBV7-8 and TRBJ1-1; D possibly corresponds to TRBD1 (6 bases). Per germline, CDR1 SGHVS and CDR2 FQNEAQ. V dropped 5 bases and J dropped 4 bases, with 11 bases sitting between them. The CDR3 runs to 13 residues. CDR3 loop: CASSPYRATEAFF. In DNA form, the CDR3 reads TGTGCCAGCAGCCCCTACAGGGCCACTGAAGCTTTCTTT.

V is TRBV7-2 and J is TRBJ2-1; TRBD1 aligns across 7 bases. The germline V gene encodes CDR1 SGHTA and CDR2 FQGNSA. The CDR3 loop spans 14 amino acids. J gave up 4 bases and V 7 bases, and 7 bases lay outside the gene matches. The CDR3: CASNPGQTYNEQFF. Here the CDR3 DNA reads TGTGCCAGCAACCCGGGACAGACGTACAATGAGCAGTTCTTC. The variable domain in full, with the rest retrieved from reference TRBV7-2 and TRBJ2-1, is GAGVSQSPSNKVTEKGKDVELRCDPISGHTALYWYRQSLGQGLEFLIYFQGNSAPDKSGLPSDRFSAERTGGSVSTLTIQRTQQEDSAVYLCASNPGQTYNEQFFGPGTRLTVL.

This clonotype came up once. The gene calls are TRBV29-1 and TRBJ2-1, with 9 bases aligning to TRBD1. The germline V gene has CDR1 SQVTM and CDR2 ANQGSEA. J gave up 9 bases and V 7 bases, and 7 bases lay outside the gene matches. The CDR3 loop spans 12 amino acids. CDR3 region: CSAGQGIGEQFF. The CDR3 DNA reads TGCAGCGCGGGACAGGGAATCGGTGAGCAGTTCTTC.

This clonotype was detected ten times or more. DNA for the CDR3: TGCAGCGTTGTTCCAGGGGGAAGGGATGGCTACACCTTC. It is translated as CSVVPGGRDGYTF. The chain employs TRBV29-1 and TRBJ1-2; 7 nucleotides line up with TRBD1. Germline V gene lookup returns CDR1 SQVTM and CDR2 ANQGSEA. The V gene end was trimmed by 4 bases and the J gene end by 6 bases; junction bases not matched to a gene: 8. This CDR3 comprises 13 residues.

The rearrangement uses TRBV5-1 and TRBJ2-2; D perhaps matches TRBD1 (5 bases). CDR1 and CDR2 from the germline V gene are SGHRS and YFSETQ. Between the trimmed V and J ends, which lost 1 base and 0 bases, there was a span of 16 bases. The CDR3 has 18 residues. This CDR3 reads CASSLFGSQAANTGELFF. The CDR3 region has the DNA TGCGCCAGCAGCTTGTTTGGATCACAGGCCGCGAACACCGGGGAGCTGTTTTTT.

This clonotype was recorded a few times. The V and J genes are TRBV7-9 and TRBJ2-1, with D tentatively TRBD1 (6 bases). The germline gives CDR1 SEHNR, CDR2 FQNEAQ (reference sequence). The V gene lost 10 bases and the J gene lost 6 bases, with 19 bases spanning the gap. This CDR3 has 14 residues. The CDR3 sequence is CATTGTRGINEQFF. The CDR3 nucleotides read TGTGCCACGACCGGGACACGGGGTATCAATGAGCAGTTCTTC.

The genes are TRBV5-6 and TRBJ2-3; D unresolved. This CDR3 has 14 residues. Germline V gene data show CDR1 as SGHDT and CDR2 as YYEEEE. Between the trimmed V and J ends, which lost 0 bases and 7 bases, there was a span of 12 bases. CDR3 sequence reads: CASSLGQVQNTQYF. The DNA for the CDR3 is TGTGCCAGCAGCTTGGGGCAGGTGCAGAATACGCAGTATTTT.

The gene calls are TRBV20-1 and TRBJ2-3, with 9 positions matching TRBD2. The germline V gene encodes CDR1 DFQATT and CDR2 SNEGSKA (reference sequence). The ends lost 2 bases at V and 2 bases at J; junction bases unmatched: 2. The CDR3 runs to 14 residues. The DNA of the CDR3 is TGCAGTGCTAGACCTAGCGGGGACACAGATACGCAGTATTTT. This encodes CSARPSGDTDTQYF.